The 8 T cell receptor beta chains below were found in one sample sequenced in a study of cytomegalovirus exposure and HLA in healthy donors. Only in-frame clones appear in the TCRdb table, and some are missing; sequencing was by immunoSEQ multiplex PCR. The table has around 95,000 clones, 85% seen once; the top ten hold 20%. Sequencing input: PBMCs. Source of these receptors: a man aged 18 to 30 in good health and CMV-seropositive.

The chain links TRBV13 to TRBJ1-1; weak D call: TRBD1 (5 bases). Germline CDR1 is PRHDT and CDR2 is FYEKMQ (reference sequence). The CDR3 is made up of 13 amino acids. V was shortened by 5 bases and J by 1 base, with 8 bases between the two germline ends. The CDR3 bases are TGTGCCAGCAGCGCCAGGGCGAACACTGAAGCTTTCTTT. Protein product: CASSARANTEAFF.

The CDR3: CASSSQGTGANVLTF. The CDR3 nucleotides are TGTGCCAGCAGCTCCCAGGGGACTGGGGCCAACGTCCTGACTTTC. This sequence joins TRBV27 and TRBJ2-6; D might be TRBD1 (6 bases). V was pared by 6 bases and J by 2 bases, with 11 bases between. This CDR3 is built from 15 residues. Germline values: CDR1 MNHEY, CDR2 SMNVEV (reference sequence).

The chain recombines TRBV19 with TRBJ2-3; 10 positions match TRBD1. The CDR3 runs to 16 residues. Germline V gives CDR1 LNHDA, CDR2 SQIVND (reference sequence). The V and J ends lost 6 bases and 2 bases, in that order; junction bases with no gene match: 8. The CDR3 sequence: CASSHGTGVATDTQYF. The CDR3 DNA reads TGTGCCAGTAGCCATGGGACAGGGGTGGCCACAGATACGCAGTATTTT.

This clone was observed a single time. CDR3 protein: CASSQGIQETQYF. The CDR3, as DNA: TGTGCCAGCAGCCAAGGTATCCAAGAGACCCAGTACTTC. V and J are TRBV4-2 and TRBJ2-5; no firm D call. The germline V gene has CDR1 LGHNA and CDR2 YNFKEQ. The CDR3 contains 13 residues. V dropped 1 base and J dropped 1 base, with 4 bases sitting between them.

J is TRBJ1-2 and V is TRBV6-5, with D hard to call. The length of the CDR3 is 14 residues. V lost 4 bases to trimming and J lost 0 bases, with 9 bases between them. Germline V lookup: CDR1 MNHEY, CDR2 SVGAGI. The CDR3: CASSFGFTNYGYTF. The CDR3 DNA follows: TGTGCCAGCAGTTTCGGGTTCACTAACTATGGCTACACCTTC.

V usage is TRBV6-1 and J usage is TRBJ2-5; the match to TRBD2 covers 12 bases. CDR3 length: 15 residues. Germline values: CDR1 MNHNS, CDR2 SASEGT. V shed 2 bases and J 4 bases; nucleotides not matched to a gene: 2. The chain's CDR3 is CASSELAGGPETQYF. Here the CDR3 DNA reads TGTGCCAGCAGTGAACTAGCGGGAGGGCCAGAGACCCAGTACTTC.

The V call is TRBV5-1, the J call TRBJ1-3; D not certain. V was clipped by 5 bases and J by 0 bases, with 12 bases between them. CDR1 is SGHRS and CDR2 is YFSETQ in the germline V gene. This CDR3 has 15 amino acids. The CDR3 region is CASRSTVFSGNTIYF. CDR3 in DNA: TGCGCCAGCAGGTCTACAGTGTTCTCTGGAAACACCATATATTTT.

This clone has more than one count but fewer than ten. J is TRBJ2-1 and V is TRBV28; 8 bases are shared with TRBD2. In germline, CDR1 is MDHEN, CDR2 SYDVKM. V shed 1 base, J shed 8 bases, and the junction held 22 bases outside the gene matches. There are 20 residues in the CDR3. CDR3 bases: TGTGCCAGCAGTTTATTTTCTTCGGCGGCGGGAGGAGACCTAGGTGATGAGCAGTTCTTC. Translating it yields CASSLFSSAAGGDLGDEQFF.